Sequencing of this TCR beta chain was carried out in a study of T cells after yellow fever vaccination. A universal primer site and UMIs were added as TCR cDNA was made by 5'RACE template switching. TCRdb processed the 5' RACE reads anew with MiXCR; each CDR3 protein has one entry. The repertoire has some 300,000 distinct CDR3 sequences, 8.1% of them found once; the top ten carry 17%. Overall study findings and caveats: Weaker overall, the secondary response nonetheless peaked faster (day 5 versus 15). A minor fraction of clonotypes spanned both CD4 and CD8 compartments. Booster samples showed a return of most primary-vaccination clones (around 96% CD4, approximately 88% CD8).

CDR3 length: 13 amino acids. The V gene lost 2 bases and the J gene lost 3 bases, with 8 bases spanning the gap. The germline V gene has CDR1 WNHNN and CDR2 SYGVQD (reference sequence). This clonotype came up a few times. Its antigen is undetermined. V and J are TRBV10-1 and TRBJ2-7; D gene ambiguous. This sequence originates from a man between 18 and 29 years old who received the YFV17D yellow fever vaccine. The input for sequencing was PBMCs, taken roughly 47 days after the first yellow fever vaccination. CDR3 nucleotide sequence: TGCGCCAGCAGTGAGGCCCTTGGCTACGAGCAGTACTTC. The encoded protein is CASSEALGYEQYF.